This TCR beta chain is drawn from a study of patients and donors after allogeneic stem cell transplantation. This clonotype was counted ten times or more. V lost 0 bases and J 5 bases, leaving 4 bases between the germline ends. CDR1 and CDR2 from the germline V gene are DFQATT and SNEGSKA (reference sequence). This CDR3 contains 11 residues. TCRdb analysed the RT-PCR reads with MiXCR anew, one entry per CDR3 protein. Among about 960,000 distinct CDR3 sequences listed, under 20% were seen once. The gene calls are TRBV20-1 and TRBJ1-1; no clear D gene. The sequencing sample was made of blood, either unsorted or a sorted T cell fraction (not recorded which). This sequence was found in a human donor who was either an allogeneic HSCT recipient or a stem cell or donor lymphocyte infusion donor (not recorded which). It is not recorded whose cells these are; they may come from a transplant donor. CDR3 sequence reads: CSAREGTEAFF. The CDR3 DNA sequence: TGCAGTGCTAGAGAAGGGACTGAAGCTTTCTTT.